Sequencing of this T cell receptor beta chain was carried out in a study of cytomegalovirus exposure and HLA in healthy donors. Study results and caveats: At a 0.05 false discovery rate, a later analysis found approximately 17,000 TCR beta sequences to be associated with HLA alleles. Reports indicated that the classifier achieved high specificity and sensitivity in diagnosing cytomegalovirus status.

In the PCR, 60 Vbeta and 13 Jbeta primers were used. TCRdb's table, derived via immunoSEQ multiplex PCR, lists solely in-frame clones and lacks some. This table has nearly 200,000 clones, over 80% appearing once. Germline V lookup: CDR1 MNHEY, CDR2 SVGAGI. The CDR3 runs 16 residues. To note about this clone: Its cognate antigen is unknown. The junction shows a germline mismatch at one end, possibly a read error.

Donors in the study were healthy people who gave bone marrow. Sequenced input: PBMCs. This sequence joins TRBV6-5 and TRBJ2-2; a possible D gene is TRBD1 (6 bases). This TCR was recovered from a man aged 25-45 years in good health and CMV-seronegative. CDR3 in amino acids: CASTYRDIANTGELFF. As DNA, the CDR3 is TGTGCCAGCACTTACCGGGACATCGCGAACACCGGGGAGCTGTTTTTT.